The 3 T cell receptor beta chains listed next were all sequenced from one sample in a study of blood T cell repertoires in COVID-19. TCRdb's copy holds only in-frame clones and misses some; the assay was immunoSEQ multiplex PCR. There are around 270,000 clones in the sample; 75% to 90% occur only once, and roughly 5.1% lies in the top ten. What was sequenced was peripheral blood. These TCRs come from a man aged 35 to 55 with acute or convalescent COVID-19.

This clone appeared once. The J gene is TRBJ1-2, the V gene TRBV5-4; 7 bases match TRBD1. CDR1 and CDR2 (germline): SGHNT, YYREEE (reference sequence). Trimming at V came to 2 bases and at J to 5 bases, leaving 9 bases not matched to a gene. CDR3 size: 15 residues. This CDR3 is CASSLGGGRGYGYTF. The CDR3 nucleotides are TGTGCCAGCAGCTTAGGAGGGGGCAGGGGATATGGCTACACCTTC.

V and J are TRBV6-6 and TRBJ1-3, with D maybe TRBD1 (5 bases). V was pared by 6 bases and J by 2 bases, with 17 bases between. The CDR3 has 16 residues. The germline CDR1 and CDR2 sequences are MNHNY and SVGAGI (reference sequence). CDR3 sequence: CASRRGLLETGNTIYF. The DNA for the CDR3 is TGTGCCAGCAGGCGGGGACTCCTTGAGACTGGAAACACCATATATTTT.

J is TRBJ2-3 and V is TRBV5-1; 11 bases agree with TRBD2. The V gene end was trimmed by 4 bases and the J gene end by 4 bases; junction bases not matched to a gene: 5. The CDR3 length is 15 residues. CDR1 and CDR2 (germline): SGHRS, YFSETQ. The chain's CDR3 is CASSKGTSGADTQYF. Written as DNA, the CDR3 is TGCGCCAGCAGCAAGGGGACTAGCGGAGCAGATACGCAGTATTTT.